This T cell receptor (beta chain) was profiled in a study of blood T cell repertoires in COVID-19. Authors' data handling: Amplification from reference gene primers served as the basis for estimated nucleated cell counts. TCRdb's copy holds only in-frame clones and misses some; the assay was immunoSEQ multiplex PCR. Clonal size and the V and J genes are those of that table, whereas D and trimming came from the DNA. The sample yields about 94,000 clones, more than 65% seen once. The germline gives CDR1 KGHSY, CDR2 FQNENV. The CDR3 totals 14 residues. Germline trimming cut 2 bases from V and 5 bases from J; bases unmatched to any gene: 5.

This receptor was taken from a man aged 55 to 69 with acute or convalescent COVID-19. The chain joins TRBV16 to TRBJ2-7; TRBD1 aligns across 8 bases. Sequenced input: peripheral blood. As DNA, the CDR3 is TGTGCCAGCAGCCAACTCTCAGGGGGCAACGAGCAGTACTTC. Protein: CASSQLSGGNEQYF.